The 24 T cell receptor beta chains presented below share a single source sample, sequenced in a study of neurological immune-mediated disorders. TCRdb passed the 5' RACE reads through MiXCR, listing each CDR3 protein once. Of some 41,000 distinct CDR3 sequences listed, around 13% are singletons. The specimen was CD4+ T cells from blood. These TCRs come from a woman aged 55-70 years with HTLV-1-associated myelopathy (HAM/TSP).

This chain connects TRBV20-1 to TRBJ1-2; D is uncertain. In germline, CDR1 is DFQATT, CDR2 SNEGSKA (reference sequence). V lost 5 bases and J 5 bases, leaving 18 bases between the germline ends. This CDR3 comprises 14 residues. The CDR3: CSASPRLPYYGYTF. The CDR3, as DNA: TGCAGTGCTTCGCCTAGGCTGCCCTATTATGGCTACACCTTC.

This clonotype occurred a few times. The chain recombines TRBV30 with TRBJ2-7, with 8 nucleotides matching TRBD1. The CDR3 has 12 residues. The J segment lost 4 bases and the V segment lost 5 bases, leaving 4 bases of the junction unmatched. Germline lookup yields CDR1 GTSNPN and CDR2 SVGIG (reference sequence). CDR3: CAWSGTGYEQYF. The CDR3 DNA follows: TGTGCCTGGTCCGGGACAGGATACGAGCAGTACTTC.

The chain links TRBV9 to TRBJ1-2, with D uncertain. V was trimmed by 4 bases and J by 11 bases, leaving 24 bases between them. The length of the CDR3 is 15 residues. Germline lookup yields CDR1 SGDLS and CDR2 YYNGEE. In DNA, the CDR3 is TGTGCCAGCAGCCCAAATCCAAAAGGGAGGTACGGATACACCTTC. Translated: CASSPNPKGRYGYTF.

The table lists this clonotype with many counts. The V and J genes are TRBV5-6 and TRBJ2-7, with D uncertain. This CDR3 region has 13 residues. Deletions cut 4 bases from V and 3 bases from J, with 11 bases between. CDR1 is SGHDT, CDR2 YYEEEE, per germline. The CDR3 coding sequence is TGTGCCAGCAGCCTGGGATTGAACTACGAGCAGTACTTC. It encodes CASSLGLNYEQYF.

J is TRBJ1-5 and V is TRBV5-6; 7 bases are shared with TRBD1. V was clipped by 3 bases and J by 3 bases; unmatched bases: 6. CDR3 length: 15 residues. The germline V gene has CDR1 SGHDT and CDR2 YYEEEE. This CDR3 reads CASSSTGQHNQPQHF. In DNA, the CDR3 is TGTGCCAGCAGCTCGACGGGACAGCACAATCAGCCCCAGCATTTT. Using reference TRBV5-6 and TRBJ1-5 for the parts outside the CDR3, the full variable domain is DAGVTQSPTHLIKTRGQQVTLRCSPKSGHDTVSWYQQALGQGPQFIFQYYEEEERQRGNFPDRFSGHQFPNYSSELNVNALLLGDSALYLCASSSTGQHNQPQHFGDGTRLSIL.

This clonotype was picked up many times. The genes are TRBV27 and TRBJ2-7, with 9 nucleotides matching TRBD1. The junction had 6 bases not matched to a gene; V was cut back by 0 bases and J by 6 bases. Germline CDR1 and CDR2: MNHEY and SMNVEV (reference sequence). The CDR3 is 15 amino acids. DNA of the CDR3: TGTGCCAGCAGTTTATCGGGGACAGGGACTGGCGAGCAGTACTTC. Its protein product is CASSLSGTGTGEQYF.

The sample holds many counts of this clonotype. The gene calls are TRBV5-1 and TRBJ2-5; perhaps TRBD2 as D (7 bases). The CDR3 loop spans 14 amino acids. The germline V gene has CDR1 SGHRS and CDR2 YFSETQ. The germline V and J ends were trimmed by 2 bases and 4 bases, with 12 bases remaining between them. CDR3: CASSLVGGRETQYF. The CDR3 DNA reads as TGCGCCAGCAGCTTAGTGGGGGGGCGAGAGACCCAGTACTTC.

This clonotype was seen repeatedly, ten times or more. The V gene is TRBV6-5, the J gene TRBJ1-3; 9 nucleotides line up with TRBD1. V lost 2 bases and J lost 0; bases outside the gene matches: 5. The CDR3 totals 17 residues. Germline V CDR1 and CDR2: MNHEY, SVGAGI. The DNA for the CDR3 is TGTGCCAGCAGTTACGGACAGGGGTTAAGCTCTGGAAACACCATATATTTT. Its translation is CASSYGQGLSSGNTIYF.

Ten or more counts support this clonotype. The chain links TRBV6-6 to TRBJ2-3, with unresolved D. CDR3 length equals 15 residues. Deletions cut 0 bases from V and 0 bases from J, with 7 bases between. The germline gives CDR1 MNHNY, CDR2 SVGAGI (reference sequence). CDR3 protein: CASSYSGRSTDTQYF. For the CDR3, the DNA is TGTGCCAGCAGTTACTCGGGCAGGAGCACAGATACGCAGTATTTT.

This clonotype was counted many times. The chain couples TRBV5-6 to TRBJ2-1; 10 bases are a match to TRBD2. The germline gives CDR1 SGHDT, CDR2 YYEEEE. This CDR3 is built from 18 residues. V shed 0 bases, J shed 7 bases, and the junction held 13 bases outside the gene matches. The CDR3 reads CASSLAASGGLGRNEQFF. DNA for the CDR3: TGTGCCAGCAGCTTGGCCGCTAGCGGGGGCCTCGGGAGGAATGAGCAGTTCTTC. Complete variable domain (other parts from reference TRBV5-6 and TRBJ2-1): DAGVTQSPTHLIKTRGQQVTLRCSPKSGHDTVSWYQQALGQGPQFIFQYYEEEERQRGNFPDRFSGHQFPNYSSELNVNALLLGDSALYLCASSLAASGGLGRNEQFFGPGTRLTVL.

This clonotype was found many times. The chain links TRBV24-1 to TRBJ2-5, with D possibly being TRBD1 (6 bases). The V end was cut by 3 bases, the J end by 3 bases, with 7 bases between. The CDR3 runs to 13 residues. In germline, CDR1 is KGHDR, CDR2 SFDVKD. CDR3 bases: TGTGCCACCAGTGATGGGGGCAAAGAGACCCAGTACTTC. It encodes CATSDGGKETQYF.

This clonotype appeared many times. The chain employs TRBV11-2 and TRBJ2-5, with 10 bases lining up with TRBD1. CDR3 size: 16 residues. In germline, CDR1 is SGHAT, CDR2 FQNNGV. V shed 2 bases, J shed 5 bases, and the junction held 8 bases outside the gene matches. The CDR3 here is CASSLIPTGGGETQYF. The CDR3 DNA reads as TGTGCCAGCAGCTTAATCCCGACAGGGGGCGGCGAGACCCAGTACTTC.

The V and J genes are TRBV20-1 and TRBJ2-7, with 12 positions matching TRBD2. Germline CDR1 reads DFQATT; CDR2 reads SNEGSKA (reference sequence). The CDR3 runs to 15 residues. Trimming at V came to 6 bases and at J to 2 bases, leaving 8 bases not matched to a gene. CDR3 in amino acids: CSANDGLAGTYEQYF. CDR3 nucleotides: TGCAGTGCGAACGACGGACTAGCGGGGACCTACGAGCAGTACTTC.

This clonotype was counted many times. The genes are TRBV12-3 or TRBV12-4 and TRBJ2-1; 10 bases match TRBD1. The CDR3 has 16 residues. V dropped 4 bases and J dropped 1; count of bases not matched to a gene: 4. The CDR3 DNA follows: TGTGCCAGCAGTTCAGACAGGGGGCGATCCTACAATGAGCAGTTCTTC. This codes for CASSSDRGRSYNEQFF.

This clonotype was detected many times. The chain couples TRBV6-1 to TRBJ2-7; possibly TRBD1 for D (6 bases). Germline V gives CDR1 MNHNS, CDR2 SASEGT. CDR3 length: 15 amino acids. Between the trimmed V and J ends, which lost 5 bases and 2 bases, there was a span of 16 bases. The CDR3 nucleotides are TGTGCCAGCAGTAGCCGGGACAAGAAGGCCTACGAGCAGTACTTC. This codes for CASSSRDKKAYEQYF.

This clonotype was seen many times. This rearrangement joins TRBV12-3 or TRBV12-4 to TRBJ1-5; TRBD1 might be the D (5 bases). The CDR3 loop spans 13 amino acids. Trimming removed 5 bases at V and 6 bases at J, with 11 bases between. The CDR3 spells CASSAGRVQPQHF. DNA of the CDR3: TGTGCCAGCAGTGCAGGGAGAGTTCAGCCCCAGCATTTT.

Many counts were recorded for this clonotype. The chain combines TRBV12-3 or TRBV12-4 with TRBJ1-5; a weak D match, TRBD1 (5 bases). Trimming took 6 bases from V and 6 from J, leaving 18 bases between them. The CDR3 is 15 residues long. CDR3 residues: CASSPGGGFLQPQHF. The CDR3 region has the DNA TGTGCCAGCAGCCCTGGGGGGGGGTTCCTTCAGCCCCAGCATTTT.

This clonotype has a count of ten or more. The chain joins TRBV29-1 to TRBJ2-3; 9 nucleotides line up with TRBD1. The germline CDR1 and CDR2 sequences are SQVTM and ANQGSEA. The trim removed 5 bases at V and 3 bases at J, leaving 9 bases unmatched. This CDR3 comprises 15 residues. CDR3: CSVLIQGARTDTQYF. The DNA of the CDR3 is TGCAGCGTTCTAATACAGGGGGCGCGGACAGATACGCAGTATTTT.

This clonotype came up many times. The chain combines TRBV5-5 with TRBJ1-6, with 8 bases lining up with TRBD1. This CDR3 contains 14 residues. CDR1 is SGHKS and CDR2 is YYEKEE in the germline V gene (reference sequence). The ends lost 0 bases at V and 14 bases at J; junction bases unmatched: 7. The CDR3 here is CASSLERQGLTLHF. The CDR3 DNA is TGTGCCAGCAGCTTGGAGCGACAGGGGTTGACCCTCCACTTT. The whole variable domain, filled in from reference TRBV5-5 and TRBJ1-6, reads DAGVTQSPTHLIKTRGQQVTLRCSPISGHKSVSWYQQVLGQGPQFIFQYYEKEERGRGNFPDRFSARQFPNYSSELNVNALLLGDSALYLCASSLERQGLTLHFGNGTRLTVT.

This clonotype was seen ten or more times. This sequence joins TRBV30 and TRBJ2-2; 7 bases map to TRBD1. This CDR3 spans 15 amino acids. CDR1 GTSNPN and CDR2 SVGIG come from the germline V gene (reference sequence). V lost 2 bases and J lost 5; bases outside the gene matches: 8. This chain's CDR3 is CAWSKGGRGTGELFF. The CDR3 region has the DNA TGTGCCTGGAGTAAAGGGGGCAGGGGTACCGGGGAGCTGTTTTTT.

This clonotype showed up many times. The chain combines TRBV20-1 with TRBJ2-7; D is possibly TRBD1 (6 bases). The V and J ends lost 3 bases and 3 bases respectively, with 12 bases between them. This CDR3 region has 13 residues. Germline CDR1 is DFQATT and CDR2 is SNEGSKA (reference sequence). This chain's CDR3 is CSARARTDYEQYF. The DNA of the CDR3 is TGCAGTGCTAGGGCCCGGACAGACTACGAGCAGTACTTC.

This clonotype was counted a few times. The chain links TRBV19 to TRBJ1-1; 9 bases match TRBD1. Germline V gene data show CDR1 as LNHDA and CDR2 as SQIVND (reference sequence). This CDR3 region has 14 residues. V shed 7 bases and J 1 base; nucleotides not matched to a gene: 4. Here the CDR3 DNA reads TGTGCCAGTATCGCGACAGGGGGGAACACTGAAGCTTTCTTT. Translating it yields CASIATGGNTEAFF.

In the case of this clonotype: The limits of the CDR3 on the DNA are not certain, so only TCRdb's listed CDR3 is given. The rearrangement joins TRBV7-2 to TRBJ2-3; no DNA check was done on the table's D call, TRBD1. The CDR3 has 21 amino acids, counting both end residues. CDR1 is SGHTA and CDR2 is FQGNSA in the germline V gene. CDR3: CASSFYICSSQDRGWSDTQYF.

This clonotype was seen many times. The rearrangement joins TRBV6-5 to TRBJ1-1; 7 bases are shared with TRBD1. Trimming at V came to 7 bases and at J to 4 bases, leaving 9 bases not matched to a gene. Germline loops: CDR1 MNHEY, CDR2 SVGAGI. CDR3 length: 14 residues. In DNA form, the CDR3 reads TGTGCCAGCACCTCGACAACAGGGGTCACTGAAGCTTTCTTT. It translates to CASTSTTGVTEAFF.